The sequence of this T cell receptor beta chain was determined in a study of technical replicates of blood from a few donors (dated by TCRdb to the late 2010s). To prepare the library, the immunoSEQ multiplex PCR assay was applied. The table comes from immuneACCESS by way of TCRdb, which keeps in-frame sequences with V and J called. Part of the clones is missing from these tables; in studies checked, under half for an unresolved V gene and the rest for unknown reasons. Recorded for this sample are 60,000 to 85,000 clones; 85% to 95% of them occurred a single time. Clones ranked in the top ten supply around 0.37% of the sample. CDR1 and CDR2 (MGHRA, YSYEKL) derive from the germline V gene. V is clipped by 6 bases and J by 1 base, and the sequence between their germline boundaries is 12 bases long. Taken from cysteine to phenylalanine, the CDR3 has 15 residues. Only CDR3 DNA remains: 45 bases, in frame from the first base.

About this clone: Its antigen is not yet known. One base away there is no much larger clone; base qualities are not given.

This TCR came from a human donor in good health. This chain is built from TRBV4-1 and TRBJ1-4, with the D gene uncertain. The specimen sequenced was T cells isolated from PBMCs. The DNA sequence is TGCGCCAGCAGTCCGCCGGCGGGAACTAATGAAAAACTGTTTTTT. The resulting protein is CASSPPAGTNEKLFF.